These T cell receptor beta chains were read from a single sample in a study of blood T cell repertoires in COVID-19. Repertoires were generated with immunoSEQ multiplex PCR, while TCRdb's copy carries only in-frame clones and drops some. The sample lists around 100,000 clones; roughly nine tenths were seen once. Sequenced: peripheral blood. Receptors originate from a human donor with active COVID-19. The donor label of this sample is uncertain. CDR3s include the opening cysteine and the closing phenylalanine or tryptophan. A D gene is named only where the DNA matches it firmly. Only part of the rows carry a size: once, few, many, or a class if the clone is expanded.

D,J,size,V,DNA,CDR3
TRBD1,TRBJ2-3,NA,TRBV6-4,TGTGCCAGCAGTGACTCGATAGCAGGGGGCGCAGATACGCAGTATTTT,CASSDSIAGGADTQYF
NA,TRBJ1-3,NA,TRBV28,TGTGCCAGCGCGAAAGGGGGCTCTGGAAACACCATATATTTT,CASAKGGSGNTIYF
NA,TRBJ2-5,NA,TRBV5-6,TGTGCCAGCAGCTTAGGGGCCGGGGAGACCCAGTACTTC,CASSLGAGETQYF
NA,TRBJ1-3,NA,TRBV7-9,TGTGCCAGCAGCAGAGAGGGTCGGGATGGGAACACCATATATTTT,CASSREGRDGNTIYF
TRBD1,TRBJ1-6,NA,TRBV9,TGTGCCAGCAGCGTAGGGACAGGGACCCTTAATTCACCCCTCCACTTT,CASSVGTGTLNSPLHF
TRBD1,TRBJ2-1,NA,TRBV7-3,TGTGCCAGCAGCTCCGGACAGGGATACAATGAGCAGTTCTTC,CASSSGQGYNEQFF
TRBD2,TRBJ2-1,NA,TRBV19,TGTGCCAGTAGCCCCGGGGGGGACTACAATGAGCAGTTCTTC,CASSPGGDYNEQFF
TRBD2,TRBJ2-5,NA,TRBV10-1,TGCGCCAGCGGGACTAGCGGGGAAGAGACCCAGTACTTC,CASGTSGEETQYF
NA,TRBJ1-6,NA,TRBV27,TGTGCCAGCAGTTTTCTAGGGGGGGGTTCACCCCTCCACTTT,CASSFLGGGSPLHF
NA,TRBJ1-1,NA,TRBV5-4,TGTGCCAGCAGGGGACGGGAGGGAGTCACTGAAGCTTTCTTT,CASRGREGVTEAFF
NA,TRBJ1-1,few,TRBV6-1,TGTGCCAGCAGTGCTGGCTTCGGGGGGCCCGACTCTGAAGCTTTCTTT,CASSAGFGGPDSEAFF
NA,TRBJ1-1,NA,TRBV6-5,TGTGCCAGCAGTTATGATCGGAGGGGGGGCACTGAAGCTTTCTTT,CASSYDRRGGTEAFF
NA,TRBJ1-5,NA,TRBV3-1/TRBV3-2,TGTGCCAGCAGCCAAGACGCGGGGTTTAGCAATCAGCCCCAGCATTTT,CASSQDAGFSNQPQHF
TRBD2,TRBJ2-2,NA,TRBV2,TGTGCCAGCAGAAAAGGGACTAGCGGGGGGGCGACCGGGGAGCTGTTTTTT,CASRKGTSGGATGELFF
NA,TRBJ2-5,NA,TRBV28,TGTGCCAGCGGTTTTTTAGGGGGCCAAGAGACCCAGTACTTC,CASGFLGGQETQYF
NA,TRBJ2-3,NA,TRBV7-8,TGTGCCAGCAGCCCCCCTTCAGTAAGCACAGATACGCAGTATTTT,CASSPPSVSTDTQYF
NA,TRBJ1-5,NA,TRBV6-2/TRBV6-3,TGTGCCAGCAGTTTCAATAGCAATCAGCCCCAGCATTTT,CASSFNSNQPQHF
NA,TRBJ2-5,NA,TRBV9,TGTGCCAGCAGCGTCCAGGGCGAACAAGAGACCCAGTACTTC,CASSVQGEQETQYF
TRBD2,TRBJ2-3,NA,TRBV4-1,TGCGCCAGCAGCCGACTAGCGGGATTTGCAGATACGCAGTATTTT,CASSRLAGFADTQYF
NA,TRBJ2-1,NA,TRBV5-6,TGTGCCAGCAGCCTGAGACTAGAACCCTACAATGAGCAGTTCTTC,CASSLRLEPYNEQFF
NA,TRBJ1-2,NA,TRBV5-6,TGTGCCAGCAGCTTGCGGGGGGCAGGAGACTTTTCTAACTATGGCTACACCTTC,CASSLRGAGDFSNYGYTF
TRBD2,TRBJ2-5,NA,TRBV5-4,TGTGCCAGCAGCCTGGGACTAGCGGGGGGGCCAGAGACCCAGTACTTC,CASSLGLAGGPETQYF
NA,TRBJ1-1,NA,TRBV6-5,TGTGCCAGCAGTTGGTCACGGGACACTGAAGCTTTCTTT,CASSWSRDTEAFF
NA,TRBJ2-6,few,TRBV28,TGTGCCAGCAGCCCCAGGGATCCCGGGGCCAACGTCCTGACTTTC,CASSPRDPGANVLTF
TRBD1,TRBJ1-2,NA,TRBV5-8,TGTGCCAGCAGCTTGGGACAGGGGGCCCCCCACTATGGCTACACCTTC,CASSLGQGAPHYGYTF
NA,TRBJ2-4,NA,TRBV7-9,TGTGCCAGCAGACACTTACCCCGGCGACCAGGTAGCAAAAACATTCAGTACTTC,CASRHLPRRPGSKNIQYF
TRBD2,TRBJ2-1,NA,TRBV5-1,TGCGCCAGCAGCTTCACTAGCGATGGAGGCAATGAGCAGTTCTTC,CASSFTSDGGNEQFF
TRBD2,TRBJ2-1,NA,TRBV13,TGTGCCAGCAGCCCAAGCGGGGGGAATCAGTTCTTC,CASSPSGGNQFF
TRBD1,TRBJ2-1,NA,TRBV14,TGTGCCAGCAGCCAATACGGGACAGGGGTCAGCAATGAGCAGTTCTTC,CASSQYGTGVSNEQFF
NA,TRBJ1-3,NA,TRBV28,TGTGCCAGCAGTAAAGGGGGCTCTGGAAACACCATATATTTT,CASSKGGSGNTIYF
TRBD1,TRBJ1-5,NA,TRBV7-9,TGTGCCAGCAGCCGGGGACAGGGGCGCGTACAGCCCCAGCATTTT,CASSRGQGRVQPQHF
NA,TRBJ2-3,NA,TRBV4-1,TGCGCCAGCAGCCAAGATGATGGACAACGCGTCACAGATACGCAGTATTTT,CASSQDDGQRVTDTQYF
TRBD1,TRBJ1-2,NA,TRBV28,TGTGCCAGCAGTTTAACAGGGGACTTGAGGGGTGGCTACACCTTC,CASSLTGDLRGGYTF
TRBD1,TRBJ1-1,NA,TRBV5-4,TGTGCCAGCAGCTTGGCCAACAGGGGGAACACTGAAGCTTTCTTT,CASSLANRGNTEAFF
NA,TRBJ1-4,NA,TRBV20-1,TGCAGTGCTAGTATGGGGAGGGCTGAAAAACTGTTTTTT,CSASMGRAEKLFF